These T cell receptor beta chains were read from a single sample in a study of T cells in Graves' hyperthyroidism and ophthalmopathy. TCRdb re-analysed the multiplex PCR reads in MiXCR, keeping a single row per CDR3 protein. The sample lists roughly 500,000 distinct CDR3 sequences, approximately 49% occurring once. The specimen was peripheral blood or thyroid tissue (not recorded which). These receptors were taken from an adult woman with Graves' disease, either hyperthyroidism or ophthalmopathy (not recorded which). CDR3s include the opening cysteine and the closing phenylalanine or tryptophan. Each record gives: clone size, V gene, J gene, D gene, CDR3 DNA, CDR3 protein. D genes are given only for firm matches. Clone size is stated in some rows and not others, as once, few, many or a class when expanded.

abundance: many; v_gene: TRBV5-1; j_gene: TRBJ1-1; d_gene: -; CDR3nt: TGCGCCAGCAGCTCTGGACGCTTGGACACTGAAGCTTTCTTT; CDR3aa: CASSSGRLDTEAFF
abundance: -; v_gene: TRBV14; j_gene: TRBJ2-7; d_gene: -; CDR3nt: TGTGCCAGCAGCCAAGCGGGGGGCTCCTACTATGAGCAGTACTTC; CDR3aa: CASSQAGGSYYEQYF
abundance: many; v_gene: TRBV12-3/TRBV12-4; j_gene: TRBJ1-1; d_gene: -; CDR3nt: TGTGCCAGCAGTTTGGAACAGGGATACGGCAGTAAGACTGAAGCTTTCTTT; CDR3aa: CASSLEQGYGSKTEAFF
abundance: -; v_gene: TRBV2; j_gene: TRBJ2-7; d_gene: TRBD2; CDR3nt: TGTGCCATCAGTGAGAGGACTAGGAACTCCTACGAGCAGTACTTC; CDR3aa: CAISERTRNSYEQYF
abundance: -; v_gene: TRBV12-3/TRBV12-4; j_gene: TRBJ2-5; d_gene: TRBD2; CDR3nt: TGTGCCAGCAGTTTAGGCGGTAGCGGGAGCCCCCAGACCCAGTACTTC; CDR3aa: CASSLGGSGSPQTQYF
abundance: -; v_gene: TRBV20-1; j_gene: TRBJ2-7; d_gene: -; CDR3nt: TGCAGTGCTAGACGGGCCGCCTCCTACGAGCAGTACTTC; CDR3aa: CSARRAASYEQYF
abundance: -; v_gene: TRBV4-3; j_gene: TRBJ2-5; d_gene: TRBD1; CDR3nt: TGCGCCAGCAGCCAAGACGAGACAGGGGTTCGTGAGACCCAGTACTTC; CDR3aa: CASSQDETGVRETQYF
abundance: once; v_gene: TRBV6-6; j_gene: TRBJ1-1; d_gene: -; CDR3nt: TGTGCCAGCAGTACAGTGGGGGACGCTGAAGCTTTCTTT; CDR3aa: CASSTVGDAEAFF
abundance: once; v_gene: TRBV7-2; j_gene: TRBJ1-3; d_gene: -; CDR3nt: TGTGCCAGCAGCTTAGCGGGGAGAGGGACTGGAAACACCATATATTTT; CDR3aa: CASSLAGRGTGNTIYF
abundance: many; v_gene: TRBV19; j_gene: TRBJ2-7; d_gene: TRBD1; CDR3nt: TGTGCCAGTAGTATAGGAGCAGGGGGCTACGAGCAGTACTTC; CDR3aa: CASSIGAGGYEQYF
abundance: -; v_gene: TRBV20-1; j_gene: TRBJ1-2; d_gene: TRBD1; CDR3nt: TGCAGTGCTACGACAGGGGACACTTCCGGGGACGATGGCTACACCTTC; CDR3aa: CSATTGDTSGDDGYTF
abundance: -; v_gene: TRBV7-2; j_gene: TRBJ2-7; d_gene: TRBD2; CDR3nt: TGTGCCAGCAGCTCCAGGACTAGCGGGAGCGGCGTGCAGTACTTC; CDR3aa: CASSSRTSGSGVQYF
abundance: -; v_gene: TRBV7-6; j_gene: TRBJ2-5; d_gene: TRBD2; CDR3nt: TGTGCCAGCAGCCCACGGGGGGCCCAGTACTTC; CDR3aa: CASSPRGAQYF
abundance: -; v_gene: TRBV10-3; j_gene: TRBJ2-6; d_gene: TRBD2; CDR3nt: TGTGCCACCAGTGACCCTCCCGAACTAGCGGGAGGCTCTGGGGCCAACGTCCTGACTTTC; CDR3aa: CATSDPPELAGGSGANVLTF
abundance: few; v_gene: TRBV20-1; j_gene: TRBJ2-7; d_gene: -; CDR3nt: TGCAGTGCTAGTCCCCCGACCTACGAGCAGTACTTC; CDR3aa: CSASPPTYEQYF
abundance: -; v_gene: TRBV19; j_gene: TRBJ1-5; d_gene: TRBD1; CDR3nt: TGTGCCAGTAGTAACCCTGACAGGGGAATCGGCAATCAGCCCCAGCATTTT; CDR3aa: CASSNPDRGIGNQPQHF
abundance: few; v_gene: TRBV9; j_gene: TRBJ1-1; d_gene: TRBD1; CDR3nt: TGTGCCAGCAGCTCAGGGGGCGGGGGTGAAGCTTTCTTT; CDR3aa: CASSSGGGGEAFF
abundance: -; v_gene: TRBV7-2; j_gene: TRBJ1-4; d_gene: -; CDR3nt: TGTGCCAGCAGCTCGAGGCGGACCAAAAATGAAAAACTGTTTTTT; CDR3aa: CASSSRRTKNEKLFF
abundance: -; v_gene: TRBV6-5; j_gene: TRBJ1-3; d_gene: -; CDR3nt: TGTGCCAGCAGTTACTCACCCAAGACCTCTGGAAACACCATATATTTT; CDR3aa: CASSYSPKTSGNTIYF
abundance: -; v_gene: TRBV7-9; j_gene: TRBJ1-1; d_gene: -; CDR3nt: TGTGCCAGCAGAGCTTCCCCGGGGACGGGAGTAGGTGAAGCTTTCTTT; CDR3aa: CASRASPGTGVGEAFF
abundance: -; v_gene: TRBV7-9; j_gene: TRBJ1-3; d_gene: -; CDR3nt: TGTGCCAGCAGCACCAGAGAATCTGGAAACACCATATATTTT; CDR3aa: CASSTRESGNTIYF
abundance: once; v_gene: TRBV29-1; j_gene: TRBJ1-1; d_gene: -; CDR3nt: TGCAGCCCGGAGGAGGGCACGGAAGCTTTCTTT; CDR3aa: CSPEEGTEAFF
abundance: -; v_gene: TRBV29-1; j_gene: TRBJ1-2; d_gene: -; CDR3nt: TGCAGCGCCGAAGTTTGGAACTATGGCTACACCTTC; CDR3aa: CSAEVWNYGYTF
abundance: -; v_gene: TRBV9; j_gene: TRBJ1-1; d_gene: -; CDR3nt: TGTGCCAGCAGCGTAGTGGGGCACGCGAACACTGAAGCTTTCTTT; CDR3aa: CASSVVGHANTEAFF
abundance: few; v_gene: TRBV7-9; j_gene: TRBJ1-2; d_gene: -; CDR3nt: TGTGCCAGCAGCTTCCAGGCCCTGAAGGGCTACACCTTC; CDR3aa: CASSFQALKGYTF
abundance: few; v_gene: TRBV7-8; j_gene: TRBJ1-5; d_gene: TRBD1; CDR3nt: TGTGCCTTGACAGGGTCCTTCAATCAGCCCCAGCATTTT; CDR3aa: CALTGSFNQPQHF